Listed below are T cell receptor beta chains from one sample, sequenced in a study of early T cells in non-severe SARS-CoV-2 infection. TCRdb analysed the 5' RACE reads with MiXCR anew, one entry per CDR3 protein. The sample includes tens of thousands of distinct CDR3 sequences, more than 14% of them seen just once. This material consisted of whole blood, taken at baseline. The receptors originated from an adult who was a healthcare worker with PCR-confirmed SARS-CoV-2 infection or an uninfected control (not recorded which). Each CDR3 is given with its conserved first and last residue. The order of the fields is J gene, clone size, V gene, D gene, CDR3 DNA, CDR3 protein. A D gene is named only where the DNA matches it firmly. Expanded clones get a size class; other rows say once, few or many, or leave the size out.

>TRBJ2-1|NA|TRBV7-2|TRBD2
TGTGCCAGCAGCAGACACCCCGGACTAGCGTCGCAGTTCTTC
CASSRHPGLASQFF
>TRBJ2-1|NA|TRBV28|NA
TGTGCCAGCAGTTTTACCCTTGTGACCCAGCAGTTCTTC
CASSFTLVTQQFF
>TRBJ2-3|few|TRBV28|NA
TGTGCCAGCAGTTTAAACGAAGGGACGCAGTATTTT
CASSLNEGTQYF
>TRBJ2-1|NA|TRBV5-1|NA
TGCGCCAGCAGCTTGGAGCTTGCGAATGAGCAGTTCTTC
CASSLELANEQFF
>TRBJ1-1|few|TRBV6-1|NA
TGTGCCAGCAGTGAACACATCCGAGGGACGCCCATCGCTGAAGCTTTCTTT
CASSEHIRGTPIAEAFF
>TRBJ2-1|many|TRBV29-1|TRBD2
TGCAGCGTCACCAAACTAGCGGGAGACTACAATGAGCAGTTCTTC
CSVTKLAGDYNEQFF
>TRBJ2-2|once|TRBV11-2|NA
TGTGCCAGCAGCCTCCGCACCACGAACACCGGGGAGCTGTTTTTT
CASSLRTTNTGELFF
>TRBJ1-2|few|TRBV19|NA
TGTGCCAGTTCCGGGGACTCCGGGACCCATGGCTACACCTTC
CASSGDSGTHGYTF
>TRBJ2-2|many|TRBV28|NA
TGTGCCAGCAGACCCGGGCCCTCCGGGGAGCTGTTTTTT
CASRPGPSGELFF
>TRBJ1-1|NA|TRBV20-1|NA
TGCAGTGCTCCACCTCCCCTTTCAGGCTATATGAACACTGAAGCTTTCTTT
CSAPPPLSGYMNTEAFF
>TRBJ2-7|NA|TRBV28|NA
TGTGCCAGTTCACCGGGACGGAATGCCTACGAGCAGTACTTC
CASSPGRNAYEQYF
>TRBJ2-5|many|TRBV6-1|NA
TGTGCCAGCAGGCCCCTTCGGGAGACCCAGTACTTC
CASRPLRETQYF
>TRBJ2-1|few|TRBV27|NA
TGTGCCAGCAGTTTAGGGAGAGTGGTGTCCTACAATGAGCAGTTCTTC
CASSLGRVVSYNEQFF
>TRBJ2-5|NA|TRBV9|TRBD2
TGTGCCAGCAGCGTAGTCTCTCGAGCGGGAATGGAGACCCAGTACTTC
CASSVVSRAGMETQYF
>TRBJ2-5|NA|TRBV5-4|TRBD1
TGTGCCAGCAGCTTGGTGCAGGGGGCAGCGGAGACCCAGTACTTC
CASSLVQGAAETQYF
>TRBJ2-1|many|TRBV20-1|NA
TGCAGTGCCGCTAGGGGGAGCTCCTACAATGAGCAGTTCTTC
CSAARGSSYNEQFF
>TRBJ1-1|many|TRBV3-1|NA
TGTGCCAGCAGAGCCCACCAGCTAAACACTGAAGCTTTCTTT
CASRAHQLNTEAFF
>TRBJ2-7|few|TRBV20-1|TRBD1
TGCAGTGTTCAAAGACAGGGGGCGCGGGAGCAGTACTTC
CSVQRQGAREQYF
>TRBJ2-3|NA|TRBV5-1|TRBD2
TGCGCCAGCAGCCCGGAAGCGGGAGGGCCCCCAGATACGCAGTATTTT
CASSPEAGGPPDTQYF
>TRBJ1-4|NA|TRBV7-2|NA
TGTGCCAGCAGCCCCCAGCATGGACGGGAAAAACTGTTTTTT
CASSPQHGREKLFF
>TRBJ2-7|few|TRBV6-1|NA
TGTGCCAGCACCCGGGGTCCCTCCTCCTACGAGCAGTACTTC
CASTRGPSSYEQYF
>TRBJ1-6|NA|TRBV28|NA
TGTGCCAGCAGTTTACTTCCCGGCAGCTCCTATAATTCACCCCTCCACTTT
CASSLLPGSSYNSPLHF
>TRBJ2-3|few|TRBV24-1|NA
TGTGCCACCAGTGATCACAGGAGATCTAGCACAGATACGCAGTATTTT
CATSDHRRSSTDTQYF
>TRBJ1-2|few|TRBV5-1|NA
TGCGCCAGCAGCAAGGACGGTCACTATGGCTACACCTTC
CASSKDGHYGYTF
>TRBJ1-5|many|TRBV28|NA
TGTGCCAGCCGATGGGGGCGCAGTCAGCCCCAGCATTTT
CASRWGRSQPQHF
>TRBJ2-3|NA|TRBV5-8|TRBD1
TGTGCCAGCAGCCCCGCCGGGACAGGGGGAGGAGATACGCAGTATTTT
CASSPAGTGGGDTQYF
>TRBJ2-5|NA|TRBV6-1|NA
TGTGCCAGCAGTGAAGCGCTTGGACGAACCCAGTACTTC
CASSEALGRTQYF
>TRBJ1-6|few|TRBV20-1|NA
TGCAGTGCTACGCAATGGGGGGTTAATTCACCCCTCCACTTT
CSATQWGVNSPLHF
>TRBJ2-4|few|TRBV28|NA
TGTGCCAGCAGTCCCCTCAAAGGAGTCCTAGCCAAAAACATTCAGTACTTC
CASSPLKGVLAKNIQYF
>TRBJ2-3|NA|TRBV30|NA
TGTGCCTGGACCCAGGGATTGCCCACAGATACGCAGTATTTT
CAWTQGLPTDTQYF
>TRBJ1-1|few|TRBV19|NA
TGTGCCAGTAGCCTGGACTCCGGCACTGAAGCTTTCTTT
CASSLDSGTEAFF
>TRBJ2-7|NA|TRBV5-1|TRBD2
TGCGCCAGCAGCTCCTATCTGGGCGGGAGGACCTACGAGCAGTACTTC
CASSSYLGGRTYEQYF
>TRBJ2-1|many|TRBV7-2|TRBD2
TGTGCCAGCAGCTGGGTAGCGGGAGGGAATGAGCAGTTCTTC
CASSWVAGGNEQFF
>TRBJ2-4|few|TRBV29-1|TRBD1
TGCAGCGTTGAAGATGGTCCAGGGGGAAACATTCAGTACTTC
CSVEDGPGGNIQYF
>TRBJ1-1|NA|TRBV12-3/TRBV12-4|NA
TGTGCCAGCAGTTTACTGAGGGGGAGCACTGAAGCTTTCTTT
CASSLLRGSTEAFF
>TRBJ2-7|few|TRBV7-9|TRBD2
TGTGCCAGCAGCTTATGGGCGGGAGTAGGCCACGAGCAGTACTTC
CASSLWAGVGHEQYF
>TRBJ1-1|few|TRBV13|TRBD1
TGTGCCAGCAGCCTCTATCGGACAGGGTTGACTGAAGCTTTCTTT
CASSLYRTGLTEAFF
>TRBJ2-3|NA|TRBV29-1|TRBD1
TGCAGCGTTGCCTTGGGACAGTCTAGCACAGATACGCAGTATTTT
CSVALGQSSTDTQYF
>TRBJ2-5|few|TRBV19|NA
TGTGCCAGTAGTACCCTCCGGGACAACAATCAAGAGACCCAGTACTTC
CASSTLRDNNQETQYF
>TRBJ1-1|many|TRBV18|NA
TGTGCCAGCTCCCGGGACACCCAGAACACTGAAGCTTTCTTT
CASSRDTQNTEAFF
>TRBJ2-7|few|TRBV7-9|NA
TGTGCCAGCAGCCGTTTTGGAGAGCAGTACTTC
CASSRFGEQYF
>TRBJ2-2|NA|TRBV28|TRBD2
TGTGCCAGCAGTTTACCCGGGCTAGCGGGGAACACCGGGGAGCTGTTTTTT
CASSLPGLAGNTGELFF
>TRBJ2-3|NA|TRBV12-3/TRBV12-4|TRBD2
TGTGCCAGCAGTTTGGGACAGTCTCTAGCGGGAGGCACAGATACGCAGTATTTT
CASSLGQSLAGGTDTQYF
>TRBJ2-5|NA|TRBV7-3|NA
TGTGCCAGCAGCTTGGGGGCAACAGGGGAGACCCAGTACTTC
CASSLGATGETQYF
>TRBJ2-1|NA|TRBV5-1|NA
TGCGCCAGCAGCTTGGTGGCAGGGTCTATCGAGCAGTTCTTC
CASSLVAGSIEQFF
>TRBJ2-7|NA|TRBV3-1|NA
TGTGCCAGCAGCCAAGCAGACTCCTACGAGCAGTACTTC
CASSQADSYEQYF
>TRBJ1-5|many|TRBV28|NA
TGTGCCAGCAGTTTGTCACAGGGCAATCAGCCCCAGCATTTT
CASSLSQGNQPQHF
>TRBJ2-7|many|TRBV7-3|NA
TGTGCCAGCAGCTTAGAAAACAGGGGAGGCTACGAGCAGTACTTC
CASSLENRGGYEQYF
>TRBJ1-2|few|TRBV12-3/TRBV12-4|TRBD1
TGTGCCAGCAGTCCCAACCAACAGGGGGTTGAAGGCTACACCTTC
CASSPNQQGVEGYTF
>TRBJ2-2|many|TRBV7-3|NA
TGTGCCAGCAGCTTAGGAGGGTCCGGGGAGCTGTTTTTT
CASSLGGSGELFF
>TRBJ2-7|few|TRBV7-9|NA
TGTGCCAGCAGCTTAGATGACCTCCCAGAGCAGTACTTC
CASSLDDLPEQYF